The 30 T cell receptor beta chains listed next were all sequenced from one sample in a study of blood T cell repertoires in COVID-19. This table comes from immunoSEQ multiplex PCR, and its TCRdb copy is limited to in-frame clones, with some not included. Among 250,000 to 350,000 clones listed, around 87% were seen once. Material for sequencing was PBMCs or T cells enriched from blood (not recorded which). The receptors stem from a woman younger than 45 who had recovered from COVID-19.

The gene calls are TRBV3-1 (or the pseudogene TRBV3-2) and TRBJ1-2, with 9 bases aligning to TRBD1. Germline-derived CDR1 and CDR2 are LGHDT and YNNKEL (reference sequence). V trimming: 4 bases; J trimming: 8 bases; junction bases outside the gene matches: 11. The CDR3 length is 15 residues. The CDR3 protein is CASSLFPGQGLGYTF. The CDR3 region has the DNA TGTGCCAGCAGCCTTTTTCCGGGACAGGGTTTAGGCTACACCTTC.

The rearrangement joins TRBV4-2 to TRBJ2-3, with D perhaps TRBD2 (7 bases). The length of the CDR3 is 17 residues. The germline V and J ends were trimmed by 0 bases and 1 base, with 14 bases remaining between them. Looked up from germline, CDR1 is LGHNA and CDR2 is YNFKEQ. The CDR3 DNA follows: TGTGCCAGCAGCCAAGAGGGATGGGGGGGCGGCACAGATACGCAGTATTTT. It encodes CASSQEGWGGGTDTQYF.

This chain connects TRBV7-9 to TRBJ2-3; D unclear. Per germline, CDR1 SEHNR and CDR2 FQNEAQ (reference sequence). This CDR3 has 12 amino acids. With 2 bases removed from V and 9 bases from J, the gap between germline ends came to 9 bases. CDR3 sequence reads: CASSLTAETQYF. The CDR3, as DNA: TGTGCCAGCAGCTTAACTGCGGAAACGCAGTATTTT.

V and J are TRBV5-4 and TRBJ2-1, with a tentative D call TRBD2 (7 bases). From germline, CDR1 is SGHNT and CDR2 YYREEE (reference sequence). This CDR3 has 15 amino acids. With 0 bases removed from V and 7 bases from J, the gap between germline ends came to 14 bases. The CDR3 nucleotides are TGTGCCAGCAGCTTGGAGGGGGGGGCCAGGAATGAGCAGTTCTTC. Its translation: CASSLEGGARNEQFF.

V usage is TRBV6-4 and J usage is TRBJ2-1; TRBD2 is a possible D gene (6 bases). The CDR3 length is 15 residues. Looked up from germline, CDR1 is MRHNA and CDR2 is SNTAGT. Trimming removed 4 bases from V and 10 bases from J, with 20 bases in between. The chain's CDR3 is CASSASPDGGHEQFF. The CDR3 DNA is TGTGCCAGCAGTGCCAGTCCCGATGGAGGGCACGAGCAGTTCTTC.

This clone was detected once. J is TRBJ1-3 and V is TRBV5-1; possible D gene TRBD1, 5 bases. V was cut by 3 bases and J by 1 base, with 11 bases left in between. CDR3 length: 15 residues. Germline CDR1 SGHRS, CDR2 YFSETQ. CDR3 residues: CASSSQGLSGNTIYF. The DNA of the CDR3 is TGCGCCAGCAGCTCGCAGGGACTTTCTGGAAACACCATATATTTT.

The CDR3, as DNA: TGTGCCTGGAGTGGCCGACGCGGGGGCAATCAGCCCCAGCATTTT. Translating gives CAWSGRRGGNQPQHF. The rearrangement links TRBV30 to TRBJ1-5; unclear D gene. The germline CDR1 and CDR2 sequences are GTSNPN and SVGIG (reference sequence). V was shortened by 1 base and J by 2 bases, with 12 bases between the two germline ends. The CDR3 totals 15 residues.

The chain uses TRBV9 and TRBJ2-3; possible D gene TRBD1, 6 bases. Looked up from germline, CDR1 is SGDLS and CDR2 is YYNGEE. With 3 bases removed from V and 5 bases from J, the gap between germline ends came to 19 bases. The CDR3 runs to 16 residues. CDR3 in amino acids: CASSADTGTLIDTQYF. The CDR3 region has the DNA TGTGCCAGCAGCGCCGATACAGGGACATTAATAGATACGCAGTATTTT.

The chain has TRBV10-2 and TRBJ1-2, with 8 nucleotides matching TRBD1. This CDR3 contains 16 residues. V lost 3 bases and J lost 4; bases outside the gene matches: 10. CDR1 and CDR2 from the germline V gene are WSHSY and SAAADI. The CDR3 here is CASSDPSQGAVYGYTF. The CDR3 DNA reads TGCGCCAGCAGTGACCCCTCTCAGGGGGCGGTCTATGGCTACACCTTC.

This clone has only a few counts. V is TRBV6-5 and J is TRBJ1-5; TRBD1 matches at 7 bases. CDR3 length: 14 amino acids. Germline V gene sequence: CDR1 MNHEY, CDR2 SVGAGI. V lost 4 bases to trimming and J lost 7 bases; unmatched junction nucleotides: 7. CDR3 DNA sequence: TGTGCCAGCAGTTCCCGACAGGGCGGCCAGCCCCAGCATTTT. Translation gives CASSSRQGGQPQHF.

The J gene is TRBJ1-2, the V gene TRBV7-8; D is possibly TRBD1 (6 bases). CDR1 and CDR2 (germline): SGHVS, FQNEAQ. This CDR3 is built from 15 residues. Trimming took off 5 bases at V and 8 bases at J, with 21 bases between the two ends. CDR3 in amino acids: CASSPTAGVTFGYTF. The CDR3, as DNA: TGTGCCAGCAGCCCGACAGCAGGGGTTACATTCGGCTACACCTTC.

The chain uses TRBV7-9 and TRBJ2-7; 8 nucleotides agree with TRBD1. V shed 3 bases, J shed 6 bases, and the junction held 7 bases outside the gene matches. Germline V gene sequence: CDR1 SEHNR, CDR2 FQNEAQ (reference sequence). The CDR3 is made up of 14 amino acids. CDR3 sequence reads: CASSFDRGGREQYF. The CDR3 DNA is TGTGCCAGCAGCTTCGACAGGGGCGGACGCGAGCAGTACTTC.

The rearrangement joins TRBV6-5 to TRBJ2-7; unclear D gene. The germline V gene encodes CDR1 MNHEY and CDR2 SVGAGI. The CDR3 spans 14 residues. V lost 0 bases and J 6 bases, leaving 12 bases between the germline ends. CDR3 sequence (DNA): TGTGCCAGCAGTTACTCGAGCGTTGGTCTCGAGCAGTACTTC. It translates to CASSYSSVGLEQYF.

V is TRBV11-2 and J is TRBJ1-2; the D gene is possibly TRBD1 (6 bases). Trimming took 1 base from V and 2 from J, leaving 11 bases between them. This CDR3 is 15 amino acids long. CDR1 is SGHAT and CDR2 is FQNNGV in the germline V gene. The CDR3 coding sequence is TGTGCCAGCAGCTTAGCCCCGCAGGGGAACTATGGCTACACCTTC. It encodes CASSLAPQGNYGYTF. The full variable domain, in which reference TRBV11-2 and TRBJ1-2 provide the parts outside the CDR3, is EAGVAQSPRYKIIEKRQSVAFWCNPISGHATLYWYQQILGQGPKLLIQFQNNGVVDDSQLPKDRFSAERLKGVDSTLKIQPAKLEDSAVYLCASSLAPQGNYGYTFGSGTRLTVV.

This chain connects TRBV18 to TRBJ1-5; no reliable D call. Germline values: CDR1 KGHSH, CDR2 LQKENI. The V gene lost 6 bases and the J gene lost 0 bases, with 12 bases spanning the gap. The length of the CDR3 is 15 residues. CDR3 amino acids: CASSVASNSNQPQHF. The CDR3, as DNA: TGTGCCAGCTCGGTGGCTAGTAATAGCAATCAGCCCCAGCATTTT. Together with reference TRBV18 and TRBJ1-5, the CDR3 gives the full variable domain: NAGVMQNPRHLVRRRGQEARLRCSPMKGHSHVYWYRQLPEEGLKFMVYLQKENIIDESGMPKERFSAEFPKEGPSILRIQQVVRGDSAAYFCASSVASNSNQPQHFGDGTRLSIL.

The rearrangement uses TRBV5-6 and TRBJ1-2; 7 nucleotides align to TRBD1. Per germline, CDR1 SGHDT and CDR2 YYEEEE. The V and J ends lost 6 bases and 3 bases, in that order; junction bases with no gene match: 5. The CDR3 spans 13 residues. CDR3 bases: TGTGCCAGCATCCTCAGGGGGTACTATGGCTACACCTTC. Protein sequence: CASILRGYYGYTF. Combining the CDR3 with reference TRBV5-6 and TRBJ1-2 gives the whole variable domain DAGVTQSPTHLIKTRGQQVTLRCSPKSGHDTVSWYQQALGQGPQFIFQYYEEEERQRGNFPDRFSGHQFPNYSSELNVNALLLGDSALYLCASILRGYYGYTFGSGTRLTVV.

The rearrangement uses TRBV24-1 and TRBJ2-2; 8 nucleotides line up with TRBD2. J lost 2 bases, V lost 10 bases, and 14 bases had no gene match. The germline V gene has CDR1 KGHDR and CDR2 SFDVKD. CDR3 length: 17 residues. CDR3 nucleotide sequence: TGTGCCACACGTTCAACGGGGGGGACTTTTAACACCGGGGAGCTGTTTTTT. It specifies CATRSTGGTFNTGELFF.

V gene TRBV2 combines with J gene TRBJ2-7; D perhaps matches TRBD1 (8 bases). The CDR3 runs to 16 residues. Trimming pared 6 bases from V and 0 bases from J, leaving 18 bases between. Germline values: CDR1 SNHLY, CDR2 FYNNEI. CDR3 bases: TGTGCCAGCAGGGCGGACAGGGAGGGTAACTCCTACGAGCAGTACTTC. Its translation is CASRADREGNSYEQYF.

Remarks on this clone: The CDR3 does not close with the conserved phenylalanine or tryptophan, likely indicating a read error. The DNA is left out, because the CDR3 cannot be placed on it with certainty; the CDR3 is given as TCRdb lists it. The V and J genes are TRBV3-1 (or the pseudogene TRBV3-2) and TRBJ1-1. Inclusive of both ends, the CDR3 amounts to 8 amino acids. CDR1 is LGHDT and CDR2 is YNNKEL in the germline V gene (reference sequence). The CDR3 protein is CASSLPKR.

The chain carries TRBV7-9 and TRBJ1-2; no definite D call. This CDR3 has 13 residues. CDR1 and CDR2 from the germline V gene are SEHNR and FQNEAQ (reference sequence). V was pared by 5 bases and J by 8 bases, with 15 bases between. Here the CDR3 DNA reads TGTGCCAGCAGCGTGCGTGGCGGGCTGGGCTACACCTTC. The encoded protein is CASSVRGGLGYTF.

This chain links TRBV2 with TRBJ2-1; no clear D gene. Trimming took off 10 bases at V and 3 bases at J, with 4 bases between the two ends. This CDR3 is built from 10 residues. The germline CDR1 and CDR2 sequences are SNHLY and FYNNEI. In nucleotides, the CDR3 is TGTGCCATGAGCTACAATGAGCAGTTCTTC. Protein product: CAMSYNEQFF.

Comments on this clone: The sample holds other DNA sequences that translate to the same CDR3. V gene TRBV15 combines with J gene TRBJ2-1; 9 bases map to TRBD2. CDR3 length: 16 residues. Germline V CDR1 and CDR2: LNHNV, YYDKDF (reference sequence). With 0 bases clipped from V and 5 bases from J, the junction kept 5 bases outside the gene matches. The CDR3 DNA follows: TGTGCCACCAGCAGAGATCGGGCGGGGGGGCACAATGAGCAGTTCTTC. This gives the protein CATSRDRAGGHNEQFF.

The chain joins TRBV5-4 to TRBJ2-7, with a weak D call TRBD1 (6 bases). The CDR3 is 15 amino acids. Germline assignment: CDR1 SGHNT and CDR2 YYREEE (reference sequence). V was pared by 4 bases and J by 1 base, with 15 bases between. For the CDR3, the DNA is TGTGCCAGCAGCACAGCCCAGGACAGTTCCTACGAGCAGTACTTC. Its protein is CASSTAQDSSYEQYF.

The chain links TRBV2 to TRBJ1-1; 9 bases map to TRBD1. The CDR3 runs 14 residues. Germline CDR1 and CDR2: SNHLY and FYNNEI. The J segment lost 5 bases and the V segment lost 5 bases, leaving 6 bases of the junction unmatched. Here the CDR3 reads CASSKDRGGTEAFF. The CDR3 DNA reads as TGTGCCAGCAGTAAGGACAGGGGAGGGACTGAAGCTTTCTTT.

The chain employs TRBV7-9 and TRBJ1-3, with a weak D call TRBD1 (5 bases). Germline CDR1 SEHNR, CDR2 FQNEAQ (reference sequence). The V end was cut by 4 bases, the J end by 4 bases, with 8 bases between. The length of the CDR3 is 13 residues. The CDR3 nucleotides read TGTGCCAGCAGCTCGACAGCAGGAAACACCATATATTTT. As protein: CASSSTAGNTIYF.

V gene TRBV25-1 combines with J gene TRBJ2-4, with D perhaps matching TRBD1 (6 bases). Germline CDR1 and CDR2: MGHDK and SYGVNS. There are 13 residues in the CDR3. V lost 4 bases, J lost 7 bases, and 11 bases lay in between. The CDR3 nucleotides are TGTGCCAGCAGTGGATCAGGGGTGAACATTCAGTACTTC. This gives the protein CASSGSGVNIQYF. Full variable domain (remainder filled in from reference TRBV25-1 and TRBJ2-4): EADIYQTPRYLVIGTGKKITLECSQTMGHDKMYWYQQDPGMELHLIHYSYGVNSTEKGDLSSESTVSRIRTEHFPLTLESARPSHTSQYLCASSGSGVNIQYFGAGTRLSVL.

The J gene is TRBJ1-2, the V gene TRBV28; 8 nucleotides match TRBD1. The CDR3 is 16 amino acids. The trim removed 4 bases at V and 2 bases at J, leaving 9 bases unmatched. The germline V gene encodes CDR1 MDHEN and CDR2 SYDVKM. CDR3 sequence reads: CASSSLIRTGNYGYTF. CDR3 nucleotides: TGTGCCAGCAGTTCCTTGATTCGGACAGGGAACTATGGCTACACCTTC.

V is TRBV11-3 and J is TRBJ2-5, with 9 bases that match TRBD1. J was trimmed by 3 bases and V by 5 bases; bases with no gene match: 7. The V gene's germline CDR1 is SGHNT and CDR2 YENEEA. The CDR3 totals 15 residues. The CDR3 region has the DNA TGTGCCAGCAGCCCAGGACAGGGGAGGGAAGAGACCCAGTACTTC. Amino acids: CASSPGQGREETQYF.

A few counts support this clone. The CDR3 region has the DNA TGTGCCAGCTCACCGCTGGGACAGGGGGACGGTGGCTACACCTTC. It translates to CASSPLGQGDGGYTF. The chain carries TRBV18 and TRBJ1-2; 11 bases are a match to TRBD1. J gave up 7 bases and V 3 bases, and 7 bases lay outside the gene matches. Per germline, CDR1 KGHSH and CDR2 LQKENI. This CDR3 is 15 amino acids long.

J is TRBJ2-3 and V is TRBV4-3, with D perhaps matching TRBD2 (5 bases). The CDR3 has 17 residues. Deletions cut 1 base from V and 2 bases from J, with 16 bases between. Germline V gene sequence: CDR1 LGHNA, CDR2 YSLEER. The CDR3 loop reads CASSQATGERSTDTQYF. CDR3 nucleotide sequence: TGCGCCAGCAGCCAAGCCACCGGGGAGCGGTCCACAGATACGCAGTATTTT.